This TCR beta chain was sequenced for a study of glioma-infiltrating T cells. Looking at the study overall: Before surgery, glioma patients received dexamethasone for at most six days. Blood libraries targeted about 4.5- to 11-fold coverage of roughly 1 million T cells. The study, taken as a whole, reports: Patients with low tissue-blood divergence carried a signature set of shared blood CDR3 motifs.

TCR alpha and beta CDR3 regions were amplified from RNA using iRepertoire nested multiplex PCR. TCRdb reanalysed the multiplex PCR reads using MiXCR and keeps one entry per CDR3 protein. Of roughly 350,000 distinct CDR3 sequences listed, around 38% are singletons. The sample holds many counts of this clonotype. Its target is unknown. Germline assignment: CDR1 MNHNS and CDR2 SASEGT. This CDR3 is built from 14 residues. Trimming cost V 6 bases and J 4 bases; bases outside gene matches: 6. The clonotype comes from a human donor with low-grade glioma or glioblastoma, undergoing nonglioma brain surgery, or in good health (not recorded which). Material for sequencing was glioma tissue, nonneoplastic brain tissue, or PBMCs (not recorded which). The chain couples TRBV6-1 to TRBJ2-7; 10 positions match TRBD2. The CDR3 loop is CASSGLAERYEQYF. CDR3 in DNA: TGTGCCAGCAGCGGACTAGCGGAGAGGTACGAGCAGTACTTC.